This T cell receptor beta chain was captured in a study of OX40 agonist ivuxolimab in advanced cancers. The length of the CDR3 is 14 residues. With 6 bases removed from V and 0 bases from J, the gap between germline ends came to 12 bases. Germline CDR1 SQVTM, CDR2 ANQGSEA. Profiling relied on immunoSEQ multiplex PCR, and the TCRdb table lists in-frame clones only, not all of them. The data hold tens of thousands of clones, with around 93% observed a single time. This clone is a singleton in its sample. The clonotype comes from an adult with an advanced solid tumor such as melanoma, head and neck, liver or kidney cancer. V gene TRBV29-1 combines with J gene TRBJ1-5; D is unclear. The input for sequencing was CD4+ or CD8+ T cells sorted from blood, taken in a trial of the OX40 agonist ivuxolimab. CDR3 sequence reads: CSVTGRDSNQPQHF. The CDR3 DNA follows: TGCAGCGTAACCGGACGGGATAGCAATCAGCCCCAGCATTTT.